The text below deals with one TCR beta chain. What it recognizes is unknown. This record comes from a study of cytomegalovirus exposure and HLA in healthy donors. Researchers ran the PCR with 60 Vbeta and 13 Jbeta primers. Using immunoSEQ multiplex PCR, the repertoire was profiled, and TCRdb retains in-frame clones only, with some absent. The sample holds around 180,000 clones; about 90% are singletons and the top ten take roughly 0.24%. Points from the study as a whole: Earlier results showed most TCR beta V segments being productive about 90% or about 30% of the time.

Sequences were obtained from PBMCs. This sequence originates from a girl under three years old in good health and CMV-seronegative.

CDR3 nucleotide sequence: TGTGCCACCAGCAGGGACAGAGATAATTCACCCCTCCACTTT. As protein: CATSRDRDNSPLHF. The chain combines TRBV15 with TRBJ1-6, with a tentative D call TRBD1 (6 bases). Trimming left V 3 bases short and J 5 bases short, with 8 bases between. There are 14 residues in the CDR3. From germline, CDR1 is LNHNV and CDR2 YYDKDF (reference sequence).